This record covers a single TCR beta chain. V was cut by 10 bases and J by 5 bases, with 11 bases left in between. Germline V lookup: CDR1 MDHEN, CDR2 SYDVKM. CDR3 length equals 11 residues. This sample was taken from a study of blood T cell repertoires in COVID-19. Using immunoSEQ multiplex PCR, the repertoire was profiled, and TCRdb retains in-frame clones only, with some absent. The data contain roughly 90,000 clones, about 91% of them singletons. The TCR originated in a woman older than 75 with active COVID-19. The chain is built from TRBV28 and TRBJ1-2; D is unresolved. The material sequenced was peripheral blood. The CDR3 DNA reads TGTGCCACCGAGGCAGTTTATGGCTACACCTTC. Its translation: CATEAVYGYTF.